This TCR beta chain was retrieved from a study of radiotherapy plus CTLA-4 blockade in lung cancer. The table came from immunoSEQ multiplex PCR; TCRdb's copy has only in-frame clones and leaves some out. This table holds about 93,000 clones, almost 90% found once. Germline CDR1 reads MNHEY; CDR2 reads SVGAGI. Deletions cut 6 bases from V and 1 base from J, with 15 bases between. CDR3 length: 15 amino acids. V and J are TRBV6-5 and TRBJ1-1; TRBD1 is a possible D gene (6 bases). The TCR comes from a human donor with non-small cell lung cancer that progressed on radiotherapy plus ipilimumab. This specimen consisted of peripheral blood, obtained from a patient treated with radiotherapy plus ipilimumab. CDR3 nucleotide sequence: TGTGCCAGCAGACCCCGGACAGCTTCGAACACTGAAGCTTTCTTT. It codes for CASRPRTASNTEAFF.